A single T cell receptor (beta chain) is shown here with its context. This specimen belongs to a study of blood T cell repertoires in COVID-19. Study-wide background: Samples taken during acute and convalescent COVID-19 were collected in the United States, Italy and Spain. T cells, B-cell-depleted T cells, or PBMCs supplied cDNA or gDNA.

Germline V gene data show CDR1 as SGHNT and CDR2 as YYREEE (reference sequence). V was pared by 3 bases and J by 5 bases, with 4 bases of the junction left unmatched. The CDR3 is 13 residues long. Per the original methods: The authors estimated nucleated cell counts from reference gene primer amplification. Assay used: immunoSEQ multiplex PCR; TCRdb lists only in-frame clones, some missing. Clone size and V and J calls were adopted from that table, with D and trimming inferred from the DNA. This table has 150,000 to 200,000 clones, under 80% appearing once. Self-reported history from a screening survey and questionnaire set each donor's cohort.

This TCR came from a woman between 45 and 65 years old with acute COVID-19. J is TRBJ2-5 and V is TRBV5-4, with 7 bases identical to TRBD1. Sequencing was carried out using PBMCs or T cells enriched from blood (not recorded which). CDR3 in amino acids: CASSSTGIETQYF. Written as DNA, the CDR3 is TGTGCCAGCAGCTCGACAGGGATCGAGACCCAGTACTTC. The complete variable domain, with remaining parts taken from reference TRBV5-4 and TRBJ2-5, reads ETGVTQSPTHLIKTRGQQVTLRCSSQSGHNTVSWYQQALGQGPQFIFQYYREEENGRGNFPPRFSGLQFPNYSSELNVNALELDDSALYLCASSSTGIETQYFGPGTRLLVL.